This T cell receptor beta chain was recovered during a study of follicular helper T cells after annual influenza vaccination. Study-level information: After each seasonal flu vaccination, blood came on days 0, 7 and 28. Some donors were sampled over the 2013-2014, 2014-2015 and 2015-2016 vaccinations. Study observations and caveats: Change in circulating plasmablasts correlated with ICOS+CD38+ cTfh clonality change.

This CDR3 comprises 13 residues. CDR1 SGHNT and CDR2 YYREEE come from the germline V gene (reference sequence). Between the trimmed V and J ends, which lost 0 bases and 3 bases, there was a span of 6 bases. The data were produced by immunoSEQ multiplex PCR, yet TCRdb's version contains in-frame clones alone and is incomplete. This sample has several hundred clones, with roughly 87% found just once. Sample time point: 2013-2014 season, 7 days after vaccination. Turning to this clone: Its antigen is still unknown.

This clonotype was obtained from an adult who received the influenza vaccine. The chain combines TRBV5-4 with TRBJ2-5; the D is unclear. This specimen was CXCR5+ CD38+ circulating T follicular helper cells from blood, taken 7 days after influenza vaccination. Subset noted: circulating Tfh, non-naive CD4+CXCR5+PD-1+ (ICOS+CD38+ or ICOS-CD38-). The DNA of the CDR3 is TGTGCCAGCAGCTTGGTGTCAGAAGAGACCCAGTACTTC. Encoded protein: CASSLVSEETQYF.